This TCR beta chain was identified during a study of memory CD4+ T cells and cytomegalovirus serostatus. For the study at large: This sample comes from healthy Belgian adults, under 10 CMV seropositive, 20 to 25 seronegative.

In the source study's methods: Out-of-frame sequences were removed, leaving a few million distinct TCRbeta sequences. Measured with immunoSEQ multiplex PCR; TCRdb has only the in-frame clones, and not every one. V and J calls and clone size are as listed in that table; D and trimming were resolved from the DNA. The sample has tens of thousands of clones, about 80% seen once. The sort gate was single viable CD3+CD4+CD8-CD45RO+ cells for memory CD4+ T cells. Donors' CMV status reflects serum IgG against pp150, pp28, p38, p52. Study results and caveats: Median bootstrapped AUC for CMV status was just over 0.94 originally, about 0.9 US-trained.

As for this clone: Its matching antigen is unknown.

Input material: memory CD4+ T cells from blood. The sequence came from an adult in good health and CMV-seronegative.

CDR3 loop: CASSARDRGYEQYF. CDR3 nucleotide sequence: TGTGCCAGCAGTGCCCGGGACAGGGGCTACGAGCAGTACTTC. The V gene is TRBV2, the J gene TRBJ2-7; TRBD1 aligns across 10 bases. The CDR3 loop spans 14 amino acids. Losses at the gene ends were 4 bases for V and 3 bases for J; bases not matched to a gene: 3. Germline V gives CDR1 SNHLY, CDR2 FYNNEI.